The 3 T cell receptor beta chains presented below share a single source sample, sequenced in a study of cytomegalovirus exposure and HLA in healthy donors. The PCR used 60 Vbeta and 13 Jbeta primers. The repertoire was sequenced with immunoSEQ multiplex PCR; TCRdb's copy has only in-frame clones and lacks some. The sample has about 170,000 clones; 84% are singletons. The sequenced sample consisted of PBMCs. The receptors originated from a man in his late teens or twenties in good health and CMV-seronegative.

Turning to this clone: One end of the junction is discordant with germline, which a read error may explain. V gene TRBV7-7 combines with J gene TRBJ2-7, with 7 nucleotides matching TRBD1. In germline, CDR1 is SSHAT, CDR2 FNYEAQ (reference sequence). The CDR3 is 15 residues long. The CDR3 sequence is CASSLGPGGNYEQYF. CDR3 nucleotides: TGTGCTAGCAGCTTAGGGCCAGGGGGAAACTACGAGCAGTACTTC.

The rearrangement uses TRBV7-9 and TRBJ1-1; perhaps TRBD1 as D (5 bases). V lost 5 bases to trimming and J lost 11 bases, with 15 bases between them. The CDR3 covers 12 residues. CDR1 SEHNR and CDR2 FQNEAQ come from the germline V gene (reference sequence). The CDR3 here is CASSRGGDGAFF. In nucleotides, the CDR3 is TGTGCCAGCAGCCGGGGAGGGGACGGGGCTTTCTTT.

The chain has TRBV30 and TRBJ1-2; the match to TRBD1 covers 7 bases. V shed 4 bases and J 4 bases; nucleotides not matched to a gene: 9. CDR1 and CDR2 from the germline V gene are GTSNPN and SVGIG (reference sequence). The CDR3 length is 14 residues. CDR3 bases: TGTGCCTGGAATATAGGGGACAGAGCCTATGGCTACACCTTC. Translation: CAWNIGDRAYGYTF.